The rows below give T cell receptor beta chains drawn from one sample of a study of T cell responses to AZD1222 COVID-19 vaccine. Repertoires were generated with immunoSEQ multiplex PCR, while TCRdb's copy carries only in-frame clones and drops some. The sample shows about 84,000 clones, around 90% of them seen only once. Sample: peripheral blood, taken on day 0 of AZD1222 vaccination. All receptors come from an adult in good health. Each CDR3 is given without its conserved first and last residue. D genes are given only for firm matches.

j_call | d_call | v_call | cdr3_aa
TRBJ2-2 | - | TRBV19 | ASSIQPELNTGELF
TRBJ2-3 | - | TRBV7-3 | ASSLVSAGDTQY
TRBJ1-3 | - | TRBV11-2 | ASSVVNSGNTIY
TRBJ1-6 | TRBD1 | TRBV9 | ASSSRDRGNSPLH
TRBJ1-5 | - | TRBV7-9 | ASSPDGNNQPQH
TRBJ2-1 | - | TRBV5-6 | ASSLRRDWF
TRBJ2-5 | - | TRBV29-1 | SVGGLGWDETQY
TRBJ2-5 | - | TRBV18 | ASSPPSRQETQY
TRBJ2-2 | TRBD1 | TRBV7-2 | ASSADRVNTGELF
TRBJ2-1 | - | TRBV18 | ASSPPGLRIYNEQF
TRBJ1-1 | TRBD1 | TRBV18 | ASSPRQGASKTEAF
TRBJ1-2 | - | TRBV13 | ASSHGAGGYT
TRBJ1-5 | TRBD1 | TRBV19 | ASSIPGQISNQPQH
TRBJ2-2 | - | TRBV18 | ASSPLANTGELF
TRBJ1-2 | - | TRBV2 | ASSAGPYGYT
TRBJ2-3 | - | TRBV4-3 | ASSQDRQLGTDTQY